The sequence of this T cell receptor (beta chain) was determined in a study of T cells in localized non-small cell lung cancer. Overall study results and limits: Adjacent uninvolved lung tissue had the highest T cell clonality, exceeding tumor. It remains possible that heterogeneity exists, since only one tumor region was sequenced. There were a median roughly 60 of the top 100 tumor clones appearing in adjacent lung. Patients showing higher blood T cell density tended to see longer overall survival.

A remark on this clone: Its antigen is undetermined.

CDR1 is ENHRY and CDR2 is SYGVKD in the germline V gene. The CDR3 runs to 16 residues. V gave up 5 bases and J gave up 0 bases; unmatched junction bases: 5. The repertoire was sequenced with immunoSEQ multiplex PCR; TCRdb's copy has only in-frame clones and lacks some. The sample yields about 23,000 clones, roughly nine tenths seen once. This chain uses TRBV10-3 with TRBJ2-2; 8 nucleotides line up with TRBD1. The source of this sequence is an older male donor with stage I lung adenocarcinoma. Sample: peripheral blood, taken before any cancer treatment. The DNA of the CDR3 is TGTGCCATCAGTAAGGGACAGGCTACGAACACCGGGGAGCTGTTTTTT. The encoded protein is CAISKGQATNTGELFF.